Reported below is one T cell receptor beta chain. From germline, CDR1 is SGHAT and CDR2 FQNNGV. The CDR3 spans 14 residues. V lost 0 bases to trimming and J lost 6 bases, with 11 bases between them. Produced via immunoSEQ multiplex PCR; TCRdb's table is partial and in-frame only. The sample records about 92,000 clones, 60% to 85% being singletons. This sample stems from a study of blood T cell repertoires in COVID-19. Background on the study: T cells, B-cell-depleted T cells, or PBMCs supplied cDNA or gDNA.

The TCR was taken from a man between 45 and 60 years old who had recovered from COVID-19. This sequence joins TRBV11-2 and TRBJ1-1; no clear D. The sample taken for sequencing was peripheral blood. CDR3 DNA: TGTGCCAGCAGCTTAGATGGCCTGGGCTCTGAAGCTTTCTTT. It specifies CASSLDGLGSEAFF. Full variable domain (rest looked up from reference TRBV11-2 and TRBJ1-1): EAGVAQSPRYKIIEKRQSVAFWCNPISGHATLYWYQQILGQGPKLLIQFQNNGVVDDSQLPKDRFSAERLKGVDSTLKIQPAKLEDSAVYLCASSLDGLGSEAFFGQGTRLTVV.